The 32 T cell receptor beta chains below all came from one sample that was sequenced in a study of cytomegalovirus exposure and HLA in healthy donors. PCR amplification relied on 60 Vbeta primers (plus 13 Jbeta primers). The protocol was immunoSEQ multiplex PCR, while the TCRdb copy is restricted to in-frame clones and leaves out a portion. The repertoire holds about 130,000 clones, with around 72% as singletons. What was sequenced was PBMCs. These TCRs come from a man aged 50 or older in good health and CMV-seropositive.

The V and J genes are TRBV7-2 and TRBJ2-3; weak D call: TRBD1 (5 bases). The CDR3 length is 14 residues. V lost 5 bases and J 1 base, leaving 10 bases between the germline ends. Germline-derived CDR1 and CDR2 are SGHTA and FQGNSA. The CDR3: CASSGQARTDTQYF. DNA of the CDR3: TGTGCCAGCAGCGGACAAGCACGCACAGATACGCAGTATTTT.

The J gene is TRBJ2-7, the V gene TRBV9, with D possibly matching TRBD1 (6 bases). Per the germline V gene, CDR1 is SGDLS and CDR2 is YYNGEE. Trimming pared 3 bases from V and 2 bases from J, leaving 12 bases between. The CDR3 sequence is 14 residues long. CDR3 sequence: CASSGNRVPYEQYF. The CDR3 nucleotides read TGTGCCAGCAGCGGGAACAGGGTACCCTACGAGCAGTACTTC.

This chain connects TRBV19 to TRBJ2-7, with 8 bases aligning to TRBD1. This CDR3 is built from 15 residues. The J segment lost 4 bases and the V segment lost 4 bases, leaving 9 bases of the junction unmatched. From germline, CDR1 is LNHDA and CDR2 SQIVND (reference sequence). DNA for the CDR3: TGTGCCAGTAGTACCCCTGGACAGGGTACGTACGAGCAGTACTTC. Protein product: CASSTPGQGTYEQYF.

This chain uses TRBV10-1 with TRBJ1-1, with 8 bases identical to TRBD1. J was trimmed by 3 bases and V by 4 bases; bases with no gene match: 7. This CDR3 comprises 15 residues. Germline V gene data show CDR1 as WNHNN and CDR2 as SYGVQD (reference sequence). The CDR3 sequence: CASSGGTGGYTEAFF. CDR3 coding DNA: TGCGCCAGCAGTGGTGGCACAGGGGGGTACACTGAAGCTTTCTTT.

The V gene is TRBV28, the J gene TRBJ1-5; the D gene is possibly TRBD1 (6 bases). V gave up 8 bases and J gave up 4 bases, with 15 bases separating them. CDR3 length: 14 amino acids. Germline V gene data show CDR1 as MDHEN and CDR2 as SYDVKM. The CDR3 loop reads CASSYGTLNQPQHF. The CDR3 DNA sequence: TGTGCCAGCTCCTACGGGACATTGAATCAGCCCCAGCATTTT. The variable domain in full, with the rest retrieved from reference TRBV28 and TRBJ1-5, is DVKVTQSSRYLVKRTGEKVFLECVQDMDHENMFWYRQDPGLGLRLIYFSYDVKMKEKGDIPEGYSVSREKKERFSLILESASTNQTSMYLCASSYGTLNQPQHFGDGTRLSIL.

This clone was counted between two and nine times. The rearrangement joins TRBV27 to TRBJ2-7; 7 bases are a match to TRBD2. In germline, CDR1 is MNHEY, CDR2 SMNVEV (reference sequence). V shed 2 bases and J 5 bases; nucleotides not matched to a gene: 9. There are 15 residues in the CDR3. This CDR3 is CASSLASGGINEQYF. The CDR3 DNA follows: TGTGCCAGCAGTTTAGCATCGGGAGGTATCAACGAGCAGTACTTC.

The chain links TRBV6-5 to TRBJ1-1, with TRBD1 matching over 9 bases. Germline CDR1 MNHEY, CDR2 SVGAGI. J gave up 4 bases and V 8 bases, and 5 bases lay outside the gene matches. The CDR3 extends over 13 amino acids. CDR3 sequence reads: CASHGQGLTEAFF. CDR3 DNA sequence: TGTGCCAGCCATGGACAGGGGCTCACTGAAGCTTTCTTT.

This clone was seen only a few times. The chain combines TRBV7-3 with TRBJ1-4; unclear D gene. Germline V CDR1 and CDR2: SGHTA, FQGTGA. The CDR3 sequence is 13 residues long. The germline V and J ends were trimmed by 1 base and 5 bases, with 5 bases remaining between them. CDR3 in amino acids: CASSLNRNEKLFF. In nucleotides, the CDR3 is TGTGCCAGCAGCTTAAACAGAAATGAAAAACTGTTTTTT.

V is TRBV18 and J is TRBJ1-2, with 7 bases identical to TRBD1. The J segment lost 0 bases and the V segment lost 3 bases, leaving 4 bases of the junction unmatched. The CDR3 has 15 amino acids. Per the germline V gene, CDR1 is KGHSH and CDR2 is LQKENI. CDR3 sequence reads: CASSPGTAANYGYTF. In nucleotides, the CDR3 is TGTGCCAGCTCACCTGGGACAGCGGCTAACTATGGCTACACCTTC.

The chain joins TRBV7-9 to TRBJ1-2; the D is unclear. V dropped 1 base and J dropped 5 bases, with 17 bases sitting between them. The CDR3 has 16 residues. Germline V CDR1 and CDR2: SEHNR, FQNEAQ (reference sequence). Written as DNA, the CDR3 is TGTGCCAGCAGCTTAGATTGGGTCGAGGGAAGATATGGCTACACCTTC. It encodes CASSLDWVEGRYGYTF. The whole variable domain, filled in from reference TRBV7-9 and TRBJ1-2, reads DTGVSQNPRHKITKRGQNVTFRCDPISEHNRLYWYRQTLGQGPEFLTYFQNEAQLEKSRLLSDRFSAERPKGSFSTLEIQRTEQGDSAMYLCASSLDWVEGRYGYTFGSGTRLTVV.

The chain employs TRBV5-5 and TRBJ2-7; perhaps TRBD1 as D (6 bases). The V gene lost 4 bases and the J gene lost 2 bases, with 13 bases spanning the gap. This CDR3 has 14 residues. The germline gives CDR1 SGHKS, CDR2 YYEKEE (reference sequence). The CDR3 DNA sequence: TGTGCCAGCAGCCCCGGTTCAGGGGCCTACGAGCAGTACTTC. Its protein is CASSPGSGAYEQYF.

Concerning this clone: Since no conserved phenylalanine or tryptophan closes the CDR3, a read error is the likely cause. The chain has TRBV5-1 and TRBJ2-7; no reliable D call. V lost 4 bases and J 0 bases, leaving 11 bases between the germline ends. This CDR3 is built from 14 residues. CDR1 is SGHRS, CDR2 YFSETQ, per germline. DNA of the CDR3: TGCGCCAGCAGCGCCGGAGCCAGCTCCTACGAGCAGTACTCC. Residues: CASSAGASSYEQYS.

This chain uses TRBV5-1 with TRBJ1-1, with TRBD1 matching over 7 bases. The CDR3 consists of 14 residues. V shed 0 bases and J 4 bases; nucleotides not matched to a gene: 3. CDR1 is SGHRS and CDR2 is YFSETQ in the germline V gene. CDR3 region: CASSLAPGGTEAFF. CDR3 bases: TGCGCCAGCAGCTTGGCCCCAGGGGGCACTGAAGCTTTCTTT.

V gene TRBV7-8 combines with J gene TRBJ1-3, with 11 bases aligning to TRBD1. The germline V gene encodes CDR1 SGHVS and CDR2 FQNEAQ. Trimming took 2 bases from V and 3 from J; bases not matched to a gene: 3. This CDR3 is 16 amino acids long. The DNA for the CDR3 is TGTGCCAGCAGCTTAAAGGACAGGGGGCTTGGAAACACCATATATTTT. It specifies CASSLKDRGLGNTIYF.

V gene TRBV11-2 combines with J gene TRBJ1-2, with 11 positions matching TRBD1. CDR1 and CDR2 (germline): SGHAT, FQNNGV. The CDR3 is 16 amino acids. Trimming cost V 5 bases and J 4 bases; bases outside gene matches: 9. The CDR3 nucleotides read TGTGCCAGCAGCCGGGACAGGGGGGCATACGGCTATGGCTACACCTTC. Translating gives CASSRDRGAYGYGYTF.

The rearrangement links TRBV5-6 to TRBJ1-5, with D uncertain. The V end was cut by 7 bases, the J end by 0 bases, with 11 bases between. Germline values: CDR1 SGHDT, CDR2 YYEEEE. This CDR3 is built from 14 residues. DNA for the CDR3: TGTGCCAGCGGCGACAAAAATAGCAATCAGCCCCAGCATTTT. It yields the protein CASGDKNSNQPQHF.

This clone was counted only a few times. The chain uses TRBV19 and TRBJ1-3; D remains ambiguous. V lost 6 bases, J lost 0 bases, and 12 bases lay in between. Germline V CDR1 and CDR2: LNHDA, SQIVND (reference sequence). The CDR3 runs 15 residues. CDR3 coding DNA: TGTGCCAGTAGACAGCGTGGGAGCTCTGGAAACACCATATATTTT. Translated, it gives CASRQRGSSGNTIYF.

The J gene is TRBJ2-7, the V gene TRBV6-6, with 11 bases lining up with TRBD2. The CDR3 covers 14 residues. Per the germline V gene, CDR1 is MNHNY and CDR2 is SVGAGI (reference sequence). Trimming cost V 4 bases and J 3 bases; bases outside gene matches: 2. The CDR3 loop reads CASSFLAGGYEQYF. CDR3 in DNA: TGTGCCAGCAGTTTTCTAGCGGGGGGCTACGAGCAGTACTTC.

V and J are TRBV6-5 and TRBJ1-1; D perhaps matches TRBD1 (5 bases). The germline V gene encodes CDR1 MNHEY and CDR2 SVGAGI. The CDR3 has 14 residues. V gave up 5 bases and J gave up 1 base, with 11 bases separating them. CDR3 sequence: CASSREGQNTEAFF. CDR3 nucleotides: TGTGCCAGCAGTCGCGAAGGACAGAACACTGAAGCTTTCTTT.

The rearrangement joins TRBV29-1 to TRBJ2-1; TRBD1 agrees at 8 bases. In germline, CDR1 is SQVTM, CDR2 ANQGSEA. This CDR3 comprises 14 residues. V shed 7 bases, J shed 0 bases, and the junction held 5 bases outside the gene matches. The CDR3 here is CSGRGTGSYNEQFF. The CDR3 DNA sequence: TGCAGCGGGAGGGGGACAGGCTCCTACAATGAGCAGTTCTTC.

This clone was observed a few times. The chain has TRBV29-1 and TRBJ2-7; D remains ambiguous. Germline V gene data show CDR1 as SQVTM and CDR2 as ANQGSEA. The CDR3 totals 14 residues. V was cut by 0 bases and J by 4 bases, with 13 bases left in between. Here the CDR3 reads CSVEDPGRSYEQYF. The CDR3 DNA sequence: TGCAGCGTTGAAGATCCCGGTCGGAGTTACGAGCAGTACTTC.

The rearrangement uses TRBV5-1 and TRBJ2-7; weak D call: TRBD2 (7 bases). Germline V CDR1 and CDR2: SGHRS, YFSETQ. The germline V and J ends were trimmed by 1 base and 5 bases, with 19 bases remaining between them. The CDR3 runs to 16 residues. CDR3 sequence (DNA): TGCGCCAGCAGCTTGAGGTGGCGGGGGCCCTTGGACGAGCAGTACTTC. Translating it yields CASSLRWRGPLDEQYF.

V is TRBV5-5 and J is TRBJ2-3; 11 bases agree with TRBD2. The CDR3 has 16 amino acids. With 0 bases clipped from V and 4 bases from J, the junction kept 4 bases outside the gene matches. Germline CDR1 and CDR2: SGHKS and YYEKEE (reference sequence). CDR3 in amino acids: CASSLAVAGGSDTQYF. The DNA of the CDR3 is TGTGCCAGCAGCTTGGCAGTAGCGGGAGGGTCAGATACGCAGTATTTT.

CDR3 DNA: TGTGCCAGCAGCTTTGACAGGGCTGGACAGGGCGAAGCTTTCTTT. Encoded protein: CASSFDRAGQGEAFF. The chain combines TRBV7-3 with TRBJ1-1, with 8 bases fitting TRBD1. The CDR3 is made up of 15 amino acids. V shed 3 bases and J 8 bases; nucleotides not matched to a gene: 11. The germline gives CDR1 SGHTA, CDR2 FQGTGA.

The rearrangement joins TRBV13 to TRBJ1-1; the match to TRBD1 covers 9 bases. Germline V gene data show CDR1 as PRHDT and CDR2 as FYEKMQ (reference sequence). CDR3 size: 18 residues. The V and J ends lost 4 bases and 1 base, in that order; junction bases with no gene match: 13. The CDR3 loop reads CASSSTTSGTGTNTEAFF. The CDR3 nucleotides read TGTGCCAGCAGCTCTACCACCTCCGGGACAGGGACGAACACTGAAGCTTTCTTT.

This chain joins TRBV7-2 and TRBJ2-3, with D unresolved. CDR3 length: 13 residues. Germline CDR1 SGHTA, CDR2 FQGNSA. Trimming removed 0 bases at V and 3 bases at J, with 4 bases between. The CDR3 loop is CASSLARTDTQYF. In DNA, the CDR3 is TGTGCCAGCAGCTTAGCCCGTACAGATACGCAGTATTTT.

V is TRBV7-2 and J is TRBJ2-5; 8 positions agree with TRBD1. Trimming at V came to 5 bases and at J to 4 bases, leaving 9 bases not matched to a gene. Germline V gives CDR1 SGHTA, CDR2 FQGNSA. The CDR3 sequence is 15 residues long. In nucleotides, the CDR3 is TGTGCCAGCAGCCCTGGACAGGGAGAGCCAGAGACCCAGTACTTC. Residues: CASSPGQGEPETQYF.

To note about this clone: The junction differs from germline at one of its ends, possibly a read error. This chain connects TRBV19 to TRBJ2-6, with a tentative D call TRBD1 (5 bases). Germline V gene data show CDR1 as LNHDA and CDR2 as SQIVND (reference sequence). The length of the CDR3 is 16 residues. CDR3 DNA: TGTGCCAGTAAGTCCTTGGGATCAGCTGGGGCCAACATCCTGACTTTC. Translated: CASKSLGSAGANILTF.

This rearrangement joins TRBV11-3 to TRBJ2-1; perhaps TRBD1 as D (6 bases). Germline loops: CDR1 SGHNT, CDR2 YENEEA. This CDR3 is 13 amino acids long. With 5 bases removed from V and 4 bases from J, the gap between germline ends came to 9 bases. The CDR3 nucleotides are TGTGCCAGCAGCGCCGGACAGTACAATGAGCAGTTCTTC. It is translated as CASSAGQYNEQFF.

The chain carries TRBV19 and TRBJ2-3; D is unclear. CDR1 and CDR2 (germline): LNHDA, SQIVND (reference sequence). V was pared by 7 bases and J by 1 base, with 9 bases between. This CDR3 comprises 13 residues. This chain's CDR3 is CASKRERTDTQYF. The CDR3 nucleotides are TGTGCCAGTAAGCGAGAGCGCACAGATACGCAGTATTTT.

The CDR3 sequence is CASSLFNSRTGADTQYF. CDR3 in DNA: TGTGCCAGCAGTTTGTTTAACAGTCGGACCGGGGCAGATACGCAGTATTTT. The genes are TRBV28 and TRBJ2-3; D might be TRBD2 (5 bases). V lost 3 bases and J lost 4, with 20 bases in between. Germline CDR1 MDHEN, CDR2 SYDVKM. The CDR3 is 17 residues long.

This clone was counted a few times. This chain links TRBV6-5 with TRBJ1-1, with a possible D match to TRBD1 (6 bases). Germline CDR1 and CDR2: MNHEY and SVGAGI. The length of the CDR3 is 13 residues. V gave up 2 bases and J gave up 9 bases, with 13 bases separating them. CDR3 DNA sequence: TGTGCCAGCAGTTACGCCGCAGGGGAGCAAGCTTTCTTT. Translation: CASSYAAGEQAFF.